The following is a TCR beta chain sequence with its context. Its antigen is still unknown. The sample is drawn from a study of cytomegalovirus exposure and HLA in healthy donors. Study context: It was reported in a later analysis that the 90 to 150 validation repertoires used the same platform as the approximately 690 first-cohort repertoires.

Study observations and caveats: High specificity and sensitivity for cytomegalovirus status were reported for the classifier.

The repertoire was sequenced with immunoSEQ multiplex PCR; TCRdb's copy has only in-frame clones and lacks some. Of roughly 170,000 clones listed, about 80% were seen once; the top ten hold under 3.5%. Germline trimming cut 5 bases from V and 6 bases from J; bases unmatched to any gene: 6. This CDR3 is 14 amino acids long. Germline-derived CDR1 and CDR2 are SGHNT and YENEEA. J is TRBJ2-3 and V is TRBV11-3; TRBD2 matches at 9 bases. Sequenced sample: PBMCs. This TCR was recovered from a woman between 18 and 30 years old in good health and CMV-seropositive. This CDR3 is CASSDSGGRDTQYF. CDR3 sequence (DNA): TGTGCCAGCAGCGACAGCGGGGGGAGGGATACGCAGTATTTT.